Below, 18 T cell receptor beta chains from the same sample are listed, as sequenced in a study of beta chain features in type 1 diabetes. Findings of the study overall: Among all four CD4+ subsets, Type 1 diabetes patients had TCRB CDR3s that were moderately but significantly shorter.

Expressed TCRB transcripts were sequenced because the isolated RNA had all been reverse transcribed beforehand. Using immunoSEQ multiplex PCR, the repertoire was profiled, and TCRdb retains in-frame clones only, with some absent. In the table there are 200,000 to 300,000 clones, over 20% of which are singletons. For these TCRs, the target antigens are not known. What was sequenced was naive CD4+ T cells from blood. Every receptor here comes from a middle-aged woman with type 1 diabetes.

Only a few counts were recorded for this clone. The DNA of the CDR3 is TGTGCCAGTAGTGTCCCCGCGGGGGCGGGAACGACTGAAGCTTTCTTT. Its protein is CASSVPAGAGTTEAFF. The gene calls are TRBV19 and TRBJ1-1; the D gene is possibly TRBD1 (6 bases). CDR1 is LNHDA, CDR2 SQIVND, per germline (reference sequence). The CDR3 totals 16 residues. Deletions cut 5 bases from V and 5 bases from J, with 21 bases between. Full variable domain (remainder filled in from reference TRBV19 and TRBJ1-1): DGGITQSPKYLFRKEGQNVTLSCEQNLNHDAMYWYRQDPGQGLRLIYYSQIVNDFQKGDIAEGYSVSREKKESFPLTVTSAQKNPTAFYLCASSVPAGAGTTEAFFGQGTRLTVV.

This clone was detected only a few times. The chain couples TRBV15 to TRBJ1-6, with 7 positions matching TRBD1. The CDR3 is 16 residues long. CDR1 is LNHNV, CDR2 YYDKDF, per germline (reference sequence). V lost 0 bases and J lost 7; bases outside the gene matches: 6. CDR3 nucleotide sequence: TGTGCCACCAGCAGAGATCAGAGGGGGCGAAATTCACCCCTCCACTTT. Translated: CATSRDQRGRNSPLHF.

The chain recombines TRBV2 with TRBJ2-1; 8 bases fit TRBD2. V lost 7 bases, J lost 4 bases, and 6 bases stayed unmatched. CDR3 size: 14 residues. In germline, CDR1 is SNHLY, CDR2 FYNNEI. The CDR3 nucleotides are TGTGCCAGCATATTCCGGGGGGGGTACAATGAGCAGTTCTTC. Its translation: CASIFRGGYNEQFF.

The chain recombines TRBV7-9 with TRBJ1-2; D gene ambiguous. Germline CDR1 and CDR2: SEHNR and FQNEAQ (reference sequence). Trimming stripped 5 bases from V and 6 bases from J, with 7 bases between. This CDR3 spans 11 amino acids. The CDR3 sequence: CASSPEDGYTF. CDR3 nucleotide sequence: TGTGCCAGCAGCCCTGAGGATGGCTACACCTTC.

V is TRBV27 and J is TRBJ2-5; 8 bases fit TRBD1. V was clipped by 6 bases and J by 5 bases; unmatched bases: 11. From germline, CDR1 is MNHEY and CDR2 SMNVEV (reference sequence). The CDR3 totals 15 residues. In DNA, the CDR3 is TGTGCCAGCAGCGCTGGGCAGGGGGCCTGGGAGACCCAGTACTTC. Translating gives CASSAGQGAWETQYF.

The sample holds a few counts of this clone. The V and J genes are TRBV5-6 and TRBJ1-1; TRBD1 is a possible D gene (6 bases). Looked up from germline, CDR1 is SGHDT and CDR2 is YYEEEE. This CDR3 is 15 amino acids long. V was cut by 0 bases and J by 8 bases, with 17 bases left in between. The DNA for the CDR3 is TGTGCCAGCAGCTTGGCCGGGGTGACAGGAGGAGAAGCTTTCTTT. Amino acid sequence: CASSLAGVTGGEAFF.

This sequence joins TRBV19 and TRBJ1-2; D may be TRBD1 (6 bases). This CDR3 is built from 14 residues. Trimming shortened V by 6 bases and J by 4 bases, and 15 bases separated the two germline ends. CDR1 and CDR2 from the germline V gene are LNHDA and SQIVND (reference sequence). The CDR3 is CASRGGANSYGYTF. In DNA form, the CDR3 reads TGTGCCAGTAGAGGGGGTGCCAACTCCTATGGCTACACCTTC.

The CDR3 sequence: CASSRDRAEKLFF. The CDR3 DNA follows: TGTGCCAGCAGTCGGGACAGGGCGGAAAAACTGTTTTTT. V and J are TRBV2 and TRBJ1-4; TRBD1 matches at 9 bases. The CDR3 covers 13 residues. Germline CDR1 reads SNHLY; CDR2 reads FYNNEI. V lost 5 bases, J lost 8 bases, and 3 bases stayed unmatched.

In its sample, this clone was seen once. The same CDR3 is also encoded by other DNA sequences in this sample. The CDR3, as DNA: TGTGCCAGCTCCCCGGGACAGGAGAACACTGAAGCTTTCTTT. Its protein is CASSPGQENTEAFF. The V call is TRBV18, the J call TRBJ1-1; 8 positions agree with TRBD1. J was trimmed by 1 base and V by 6 bases; bases with no gene match: 4. The germline CDR1 and CDR2 sequences are KGHSH and LQKENI. The CDR3 sequence is 14 residues long. Variable domain in full (rest from reference TRBV18 and TRBJ1-1): NAGVMQNPRHLVRRRGQEARLRCSPMKGHSHVYWYRQLPEEGLKFMVYLQKENIIDESGMPKERFSAEFPKEGPSILRIQQVVRGDSAAYFCASSPGQENTEAFFGQGTRLTVV.

J is TRBJ1-2 and V is TRBV4-3, with D maybe TRBD1 (5 bases). In germline, CDR1 is LGHNA, CDR2 YSLEER. The CDR3 covers 16 residues. The germline V and J ends were trimmed by 1 base and 2 bases, with 14 bases remaining between them. The CDR3 bases are TGCGCCAGCAGCCAAGGTAGACAGACCTTAAACTATGGCTACACCTTC. This translates into CASSQGRQTLNYGYTF.

A few counts support this clone. The rearrangement uses TRBV21-1 and TRBJ1-3. TRBV21-1 is noted as a pseudogene. This CDR3 comprises 10 residues. The CDR3 loop is CAFSGYTIYF. CDR3 nucleotides: TGTGCCTTCAGCGGGTACACCATATATTTT.

This sequence joins TRBV7-2 and TRBJ1-2; unclear D gene. Trimming pared 5 bases from V and 5 bases from J, leaving 18 bases between. This CDR3 is built from 15 residues. Looked up from germline, CDR1 is SGHTA and CDR2 is FQGNSA. The CDR3 coding sequence is TGTGCCAGCAGCCAACCTACCGGGGAGGCGTATGGCTACACCTTC. This translates into CASSQPTGEAYGYTF.

V usage is TRBV5-4 and J usage is TRBJ2-1; no clear D. The ends were cut back, 3 bases at V and 9 bases at J, with 10 bases in the middle. Per germline, CDR1 SGHNT and CDR2 YYREEE (reference sequence). There are 12 residues in the CDR3. CDR3 bases: TGTGCCAGCAGCTCCTCTACCGGTGAGCAGTTCTTC. Protein sequence: CASSSSTGEQFF. Drawing the rest from reference TRBV5-4 and TRBJ2-1, the complete variable domain is ETGVTQSPTHLIKTRGQQVTLRCSSQSGHNTVSWYQQALGQGPQFIFQYYREEENGRGNFPPRFSGLQFPNYSSELNVNALELDDSALYLCASSSSTGEQFFGPGTRLTVL.

The CDR3 bases are TGTGCCAGCAGTTTTGGCAGTCAGAACACCGGGGAGCTGTTTTTT. It encodes CASSFGSQNTGELFF. This chain joins TRBV27 and TRBJ2-2, with D unclear. The CDR3 has 15 amino acids. From germline, CDR1 is MNHEY and CDR2 SMNVEV (reference sequence). The V end lost 3 bases, the J end lost 1 base, and 9 bases lay between the germline ends.

The chain is built from TRBV11-2 and TRBJ1-1; 7 bases line up with TRBD1. J lost 3 bases, V lost 5 bases, and 3 bases had no gene match. CDR1 SGHAT and CDR2 FQNNGV come from the germline V gene. The CDR3 totals 13 residues. CDR3 in amino acids: CASSIQGDTEAFF. The CDR3 DNA is TGTGCCAGCAGCATCCAGGGGGACACTGAAGCTTTCTTT.

The chain links TRBV30 to TRBJ1-5; 7 nucleotides agree with TRBD1. The CDR3 is made up of 16 amino acids. The ends lost 2 bases at V and 7 bases at J; junction bases unmatched: 14. The V gene's germline CDR1 is GTSNPN and CDR2 SVGIG (reference sequence). CDR3 sequence: CAWSQAPGQWGQPQHF. CDR3 DNA sequence: TGTGCCTGGAGTCAAGCGCCGGGACAGTGGGGCCAGCCCCAGCATTTT.

The chain uses TRBV25-1 and TRBJ2-1, with TRBD2 matching over 16 bases. The CDR3 sequence is 15 residues long. Trimming cost V 4 bases and J 9 bases; bases outside gene matches: 3. Looked up from germline, CDR1 is MGHDK and CDR2 is SYGVNS. For the CDR3, the DNA is TGTGCCAGCAGTGTCGGGACTAGCGGGAGGGCTGAGCAGTTCTTC. Its translation: CASSVGTSGRAEQFF.

This clone has only a few counts. The CDR3 reads CASSYRQSQETQYF. CDR3 nucleotide sequence: TGTGCCAGCTCATATCGACAGTCCCAAGAGACCCAGTACTTC. V usage is TRBV18 and J usage is TRBJ2-5; TRBD1 is a possible D gene (5 bases). This CDR3 spans 14 amino acids. V was trimmed by 5 bases and J by 1 base, leaving 11 bases between them. Looked up from germline, CDR1 is KGHSH and CDR2 is LQKENI.